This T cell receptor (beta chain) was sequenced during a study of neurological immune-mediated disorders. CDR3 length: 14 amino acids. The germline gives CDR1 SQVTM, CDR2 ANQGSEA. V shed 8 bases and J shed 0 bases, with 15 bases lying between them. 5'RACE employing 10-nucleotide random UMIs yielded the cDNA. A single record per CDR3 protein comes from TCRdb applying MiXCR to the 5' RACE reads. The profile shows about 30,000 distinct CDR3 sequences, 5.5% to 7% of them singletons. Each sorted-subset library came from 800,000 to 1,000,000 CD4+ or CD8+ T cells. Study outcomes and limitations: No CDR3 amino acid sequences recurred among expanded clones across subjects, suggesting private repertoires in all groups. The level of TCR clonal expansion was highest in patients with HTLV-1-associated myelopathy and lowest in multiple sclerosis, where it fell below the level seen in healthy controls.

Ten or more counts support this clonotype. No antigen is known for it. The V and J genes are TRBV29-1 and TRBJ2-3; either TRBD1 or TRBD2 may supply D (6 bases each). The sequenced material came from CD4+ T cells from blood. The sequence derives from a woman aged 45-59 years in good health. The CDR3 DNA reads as TGCAGCTCACTCCGGGGGCCTAGCACAGATACGCAGTATTTT. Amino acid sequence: CSSLRGPSTDTQYF.